This TCR beta chain was observed in a study of T cell repertoires in cytomegalovirus infection. Using its own MiXCR run on the reads, TCRdb lists one record per CDR3 protein. The sample records approximately 270,000 distinct CDR3 sequences, roughly a fifth being singletons. General study points: CMV-specific HLA-C-restricted TCR beta clonotypes dominated the ex vivo response.

This clonotype was found a few times. The antigen is unknown. The sequencing used cultured PBMCs, collected from culture after CMV antigen stimulation. The clonotype originates from a human donor in good health (CMV status not recorded). Some clones in this sample may be carry-over from other donors' samples.

The CDR3 region has the DNA TGTGCCAGCAGTTATAAACCGGGACTAGCGGCGATAACAAGTCACAATGAGCAGTTCTTC. It specifies CASSYKPGLAAITSHNEQFF. The rearrangement uses TRBV6-2 or TRBV6-3 and TRBJ2-1; 11 nucleotides line up with TRBD2. CDR3 length equals 20 residues. V was pared by 3 bases and J by 5 bases, with 18 bases of the junction left unmatched. The germline CDR1 and CDR2 sequences are MNHEY and SVGEGT.